The source of this TCR beta chain is a study of molecular identifiers for immune sequencing clone quantification (dated by TCRdb to 2016 to 2019). As for the study more broadly: For a replicate experiment, the RNA from either about 20,000 or 100,000 naive CD8 T cells was divided into five aliquots, and four of those aliquots went on to sequencing. The study was a methods study using CD8 T cells to benchmark molecular-identifier clustering-based TCR repertoire sequencing (MIDCIRS) and TCR RNA copy counting.

Results the study describes overall, beyond this receptor: Spiked-in Jurkat TCR RNA equivalent to a single cell was reported to be detectable even among some 910,000 naive CD8 T cells. Naive libraries contained spiked-in Jurkat TCR RNA (10 copies' worth), which is not part of the donor repertoire. Without barcode sub-clustering, chimeric consensus sequences inflated TCR diversity; chimeras reached as high as 47%. Clones above 20 RNA copies held over 99% of molecules in CMV-specific effector cells but under 1% in naive cells. Highly expanded clone sizes could be underestimated because identical TCR molecules may share a barcode. Modeling estimated 3 to 3.5 recovered TCR RNA copies per cell, compared with around 9.7 by digital PCR, which implies 25% to 30% capture efficiency.

Naive CD8 T cell libraries were made from around 18,000 to 910,000 sorted cells using 10%, 30% or 50% of purified RNA. Naive CD8 T cells were FACS-sorted as CD8+CD4-CCR7+CD45RA+ on a BD FACSAria II into RLT Plus buffer. Detection sensitivity was tested by spiking Jurkat RNA equal to roughly nine TCR copies' worth into samples containing roughly 19,000-1,000,000 naive CD8 T cells. Enrichment of CD8 T cells was performed with RosetteSep CD8+ T Cell Enrichment Cocktail and Ficoll-Paque, after which ACK red cell lysis was carried out. The CDR3 numbers 13 residues from cysteine through phenylalanine. Of all the DNA, just the CDR3 is kept, 39 bases in frame from base 1. The germline V gene encodes CDR1 SQVTM and CDR2 ANQGSEA. V lost 2 bases and J lost 9 bases; the stretch between them is 14 bases long. The library was obtained by PCR. The sequencer listed for this sample is NextSeq 500. Preparation of bulk TCR libraries followed a previously described approach, with the TCR primers listed in Table S5. Total RNA was purified with the Qiagen AllPrep DNA/RNA kit. Reads from multiple sequencing runs of the same library were pooled before analysis. The authors' analysis ran thus. Reads were retained only if their TCR constant sequence matched exactly, and those retained reads were trimmed to 150 nt and grouped according to their 12-nt molecular barcodes. Reads within each barcode group were sub-clustered using a 15% Levenshtein threshold, and quality-weighted consensus sequences were constructed for each RNA molecule. Non-functional sequences were discarded, and so were lower-count sequences lying one edit away from another sequence. Based on fitting two negative binomial distributions, any barcode sub-cluster with under 20% of the maximum read count was discarded. TCRdb reworked the public reads: Q25 trimming with fastp, MiXCR clone assembly, productive beta chains retained. Each record represents a unique CDR3 protein, reported with the most common genes and DNA among its rows. None of the V and J calls come from the authors' own analysis; TCRdb made them. The sample records 400,000 to 600,000 distinct CDR3 sequences, around 25% of which are singletons. Clones ranked in the top ten supply 0.76% of the sample.

The table lists this clonotype with many counts. Its target antigen remains unknown. Base-call qualities are not available, and no considerably larger clone is one nucleotide away. The chain was built from TRBV29-1 and TRBJ2-1; the D segment could be TRBD2, given 6 matching bases. Sequenced sample: naive CD8+ T cells from blood, with Jurkat cell RNA spiked in. This specimen's cell subset or site label, per the study, means: FACS-sorted CD8+CD4-CCR7+CD45RA+ naive T cells. The origin of this receptor is a human donor in good health. Some libraries in this study had Jurkat cell RNA spiked in. The DNA sequence is as follows: TGCAGCGTTGAAATAGCGGTGGAAGGTGAGCAGTTCTTC. This yields the protein CSVEIAVEGEQFF.